These 3 T cell receptor beta chains were all obtained from the same sample, sequenced in a study of T-cell reconstitution after alpha-beta-depleted transplantation in children. TCRbeta library preparation incorporated unique molecular identifiers. Via MiXCR, TCRdb re-called the PCR reads, giving one row per CDR3 protein. The data contain about 490,000 distinct CDR3 sequences, 10% of them singletons. Sequenced material: PBMCs, taken before TCRalphabeta/CD19-depleted stem cell transplant. These receptors were taken from a child under 10 years old with inherited bone marrow failure, due to receive a stem cell transplant.

In the case of this clonotype: One end of the junction is discordant with germline, which a read error may explain. The chain has TRBV12-3 or TRBV12-4 and TRBJ2-1; 10 nucleotides agree with TRBD2. The CDR3 has 15 residues. CDR3 sequence reads: CTSSRTSGLYNEQFF. CDR3 nucleotides: TGTACCAGCAGTCGGACTAGCGGATTATACAATGAGCAGTTCTTC.

The table lists this clonotype with many counts. The rearrangement joins TRBV4-3 to TRBJ2-5; D ambiguous. Trimming removed 1 base at V and 5 bases at J, with 8 bases between. The CDR3 consists of 13 residues. CDR1 and CDR2 from the germline V gene are LGHNA and YSLEER. The CDR3: CASSQGLLETQYF. The CDR3 nucleotides read TGCGCCAGCAGCCAAGGCCTCCTGGAGACCCAGTACTTC.

This clonotype appeared once. A much larger clone lies one base from this, so it may be a read error. The chain is built from TRBV20-1 and TRBJ1-3, with D unclear. The CDR3 extends over 14 amino acids. The germline V gene has CDR1 DFQATT and CDR2 SNEGSKA (reference sequence). CDR3 nucleotide sequence: TGCAGTGCTAGGACGGGATCCTCTGAAAACACCATATATTTT. Translating it yields CSARTGSSENTIYF.